This T cell receptor beta chain was sequenced for a study of beta chain features in type 1 diabetes. This clone was counted between two and nine times. Its antigen remains unknown. In total, each donor contributed a single heparinised blood draw that averaged around 0.12 L. The whole isolated RNA underwent reverse transcription, so sequencing captured expressed TCRB transcripts. Clones were sequenced by immunoSEQ multiplex PCR, and TCRdb holds only the in-frame ones, with some missing. The table has roughly 450,000 clones, roughly 10% seen once. Study-level findings and limits: Among all four CD4+ subsets, Type 1 diabetes patients had TCRB CDR3s that were moderately but significantly shorter. There was a possibility that cDNA sequencing over-represented cells with high TCR expression.

The sequenced material came from naive CD4+ T cells from blood. The TCR originated in a woman younger than 35 in good health.

The CDR3 loop reads CASSPNRTDTQYF. For the CDR3, the DNA is TGTGCCAGCAGCCCAAATCGGACAGATACGCAGTATTTT. The chain couples TRBV9 to TRBJ2-3, with D unresolved. CDR1 SGDLS and CDR2 YYNGEE come from the germline V gene. The CDR3 is 13 residues long. Trimming took 4 bases from V and 3 from J, leaving 9 bases between them.